The subject of this entry is one T cell receptor (beta chain). Its matching antigen is unknown. Sequenced by immunoSEQ multiplex PCR; TCRdb stores in-frame clones only, minus some. Of under 80,000 clones listed, under 85% were seen once; the top ten hold 5% to 6%. This record belongs to a study of vaccination effects on CD4 cells after COVID-19. Antigen-specific CD4+ T cells expanded by the ViraFEST assay with viral peptide pools were then sequenced. With about 9 days of culture completed, CD4+ T cells were isolated. A positive SARS-CoV-2 PCR test fell between March and December 2020. Per germline, CDR1 KGHSH and CDR2 LQKENI. The CDR3 covers 23 residues. After removal of 1 base from V and 4 bases from J, the junction contained 28 bases not matched to a gene.

The chain combines TRBV18 with TRBJ2-1; 7 nucleotides agree with TRBD2. The TCR was taken from a human donor who had a prior SARS-CoV-2 infection. The specimen comprised CD4+ T cells from PBMCs cultured with HIV peptides, sampled before COVID-19 vaccination. Subset: HIV-1 Nef peptide pool negative control/reference culture. The DNA for the CDR3 is TGTGCCAGCTCACCACGCCAGGTACGGGGGGTAACCAATGTAACCTCCCCATACAATGAGCAGTTCTTC. It yields the protein CASSPRQVRGVTNVTSPYNEQFF.